This paragraph covers one T cell receptor (beta chain) sequence. Its target is not known. This entry comes from a study of cytotoxic CD8 clonotypes in ibrutinib-treated CLL. Study observations and caveats: For progressing versus sustained-remission patients, sampling times were not the same. Baseline clonality was higher than in age-matched healthy donors and moved in step with circulating CD8+ T-cell counts. Public clonotypes were uncommon and contracted or stayed stable on treatment.

Measured with immunoSEQ multiplex PCR; TCRdb has only the in-frame clones, and not every one. This sample yields fewer than 400,000 clones, of which 67% are seen a single time; about 5.9% belongs to the top ten. The CDR3 consists of 15 residues. V lost 4 bases, J lost 0 bases, and 10 bases lay in between. Germline V gene sequence: CDR1 MNHNS, CDR2 SASEGT. The TCR comes from a human donor with chronic lymphocytic leukemia. The material was PBMCs, obtained after 36 months of ibrutinib treatment. The V call is TRBV6-1, the J call TRBJ1-5; D ambiguous. CDR3 loop: CASSVTADSNQPQHF. The DNA of the CDR3 is TGTGCCAGCAGTGTTACAGCAGATAGCAATCAGCCCCAGCATTTT.